A selection of T cell receptor beta chains follows, all from one sample in a study of blood T cell repertoires in COVID-19. Generated by immunoSEQ multiplex PCR, the TCRdb table keeps only in-frame clones and is missing some. The data show about 150,000 clones, 65% to 90% seen once. Material: peripheral blood. The source is a woman aged 55-69 years with COVID-19, enrolled during active disease. The CDR3 runs from the conserved cysteine through the conserved F or W. A D gene is named only where the DNA matches it firmly. A clone size is listed for some rows: how often the clone was seen (once, few, many), or a class if it is expanded.

J gene,D gene,clone size,V gene,CDR3 protein,CDR3 DNA
TRBJ2-1,TRBD2,NA,TRBV24-1,CATAGVNNEQFF,TGTGCCACAGCGGGAGTTAACAATGAGCAGTTCTTC
TRBJ2-3,NA,few,TRBV11-2,CASSFGAYF,TGTGCCAGCAGCTTTGGGGCGTATTTT
TRBJ1-2,TRBD1,NA,TRBV11-2,CASSTNAAGGLNYGYTF,TGTGCCAGCAGCACCAACGCGGCAGGGGGTCTTAACTATGGCTACACCTTC
TRBJ2-3,TRBD2,NA,TRBV7-9,CASSLDWSLAGGSDTQYF,TGTGCCAGCAGCTTAGACTGGTCCTTAGCGGGAGGATCAGATACGCAGTATTTT
TRBJ2-2,TRBD1,NA,TRBV7-2,CASSLVAGGKTGELFF,TGTGCCAGCAGCTTAGTGGCAGGGGGCAAGACCGGGGAGCTGTTTTTT
TRBJ2-5,TRBD2,once,TRBV2,CASMLIRLAGGGETQYF,TGTGCCAGCATGCTCATCAGGCTAGCGGGGGGCGGGGAGACCCAGTACTTC
TRBJ1-1,NA,NA,TRBV7-2,CASTRGGRGPEAFF,TGTGCCAGCACCCGGGGGGGGCGCGGCCCTGAAGCTTTCTTT
TRBJ1-5,NA,NA,TRBV5-6,CASSPGAGDQPQHF,TGTGCCAGCAGCCCCGGGGCAGGGGATCAGCCCCAGCATTTT
TRBJ1-5,NA,NA,TRBV18,CASSSDSSNQPQHF,TGTGCCAGCTCTTCCGACAGCTCTAATCAGCCCCAGCATTTT
TRBJ2-1,TRBD1,NA,TRBV19,CASAEVGTGNEQFF,TGTGCCAGTGCCGAGGTAGGGACAGGGAATGAGCAGTTCTTC
TRBJ1-2,TRBD1,few,TRBV19,CASSTGTGEGYTF,TGTGCCAGTAGTACCGGGACAGGGGAGGGCTACACCTTC
TRBJ1-2,TRBD1,NA,TRBV18,CASSPRGDINYGYTF,TGTGCCAGCTCACCCAGGGGGGATATTAACTATGGCTACACCTTC
TRBJ2-6,TRBD2,NA,TRBV4-1,CASSQDWGGSGANVLTF,TGCGCCAGCAGCCAAGATTGGGGGGGCTCTGGGGCCAACGTCCTGACTTTC
TRBJ2-2,TRBD2,NA,TRBV18,CASSPQLAGETGELFF,TGTGCCAGCTCACCACAACTAGCGGGAGAGACCGGGGAGCTGTTTTTT
TRBJ1-1,NA,once,TRBV19,CASSIRGRMNTEAFF,TGTGCCAGTAGTATCAGGGGTCGAATGAACACTGAAGCTTTCTTT
TRBJ2-5,NA,NA,TRBV3-1/TRBV3-2,CASSQFPGLLQETQYF,TGTGCCAGCAGCCAGTTCCCGGGACTCCTCCAAGAGACCCAGTACTTC
TRBJ1-1,NA,NA,TRBV12-3/TRBV12-4,CASSFGGAEAFF,TGTGCCAGCAGTTTCGGAGGGGCTGAAGCTTTCTTT
TRBJ2-1,NA,NA,TRBV5-1,CASSSGTRIAGLDEQFF,TGCGCCAGCAGCTCCGGGACTCGTATAGCCGGGTTGGATGAGCAGTTCTTC
TRBJ1-2,NA,NA,TRBV10-2,CASRAADSYGYTF,TGCGCCAGCAGGGCGGCCGACAGCTATGGCTACACCTTC
TRBJ2-2,NA,NA,TRBV7-3,CASSLSQGYTGELFF,TGTGCCAGCAGCTTAAGTCAGGGGTACACCGGGGAGCTGTTTTTT
TRBJ1-3,NA,NA,TRBV7-6,CASSLGSTADSGNTIYF,TGTGCCAGCAGTTTGGGTTCGACAGCCGACTCTGGAAACACCATATATTTT
TRBJ1-6,TRBD1,NA,TRBV29-1,CSARDSKGSPLHF,TGCAGCGCCCGGGACAGTAAAGGATCACCCCTCCACTTT
TRBJ1-6,NA,NA,TRBV19,CASSRPGGARHSPLHF,TGTGCCAGTAGTCGCCCGGGAGGTGCTAGGCATTCACCCCTCCACTTT
TRBJ1-4,TRBD1,NA,TRBV5-1,CASSPGTDLFPNEKLFF,TGCGCCAGCAGCCCCGGGACAGACCTCTTCCCCAATGAAAAACTGTTTTTT
TRBJ1-1,NA,NA,TRBV6-5,CASSQTKNTEAFF,TGTGCCAGCAGCCAAACTAAGAACACTGAAGCTTTCTTT
TRBJ1-1,NA,NA,TRBV5-1,CASSRTSSAPEAFF,TGCGCCAGCAGCCGGACATCGTCGGCCCCCGAAGCTTTCTTT
TRBJ1-5,NA,few,TRBV30,CAWSVFAGTSNQPQHF,TGTGCCTGGAGTGTATTTGCAGGGACAAGCAATCAGCCCCAGCATTTT
TRBJ2-5,NA,NA,TRBV19,CASSSAARQETQYF,TGTGCCAGTAGTTCCGCGGCACGCCAAGAGACCCAGTACTTC
TRBJ1-2,TRBD1,NA,TRBV7-2,CASSLGLRDSLSYGYTF,TGTGCCAGCAGCTTAGGATTAAGGGACAGCCTTAGCTATGGCTACACCTTC
TRBJ2-7,TRBD2,NA,TRBV13,CASSSARLAGSYEQYF,TGTGCCAGCAGCTCAGCACGACTAGCGGGATCCTACGAGCAGTACTTC
TRBJ2-1,TRBD1,once,TRBV10-3,CAISEGQGSNEQFF,TGTGCCATCAGTGAAGGACAGGGCTCCAATGAGCAGTTCTTC
TRBJ1-5,NA,few,TRBV4-2,CASSQTTLARNQPQHF,TGTGCCAGCAGCCAGACAACCCTAGCTCGCAATCAGCCCCAGCATTTT
TRBJ1-1,TRBD1,few,TRBV12-3/TRBV12-4,CASSSTGEELFF,TGTGCCAGCAGTTCGACAGGGGAGGAGCTTTTCTTT
TRBJ2-2,NA,NA,TRBV5-1,CASSENRVGTGELFF,TGCGCCAGCAGCGAGAACAGGGTCGGCACCGGGGAGCTGTTTTTT
TRBJ1-2,NA,NA,TRBV10-3,CAISGGVEGYTF,TGTGCCATCAGCGGGGGGGTGGAGGGCTACACCTTC
TRBJ2-3,NA,once,TRBV5-5,CASSFGGTDTQYF,TGTGCCAGCAGCTTTGGGGGGACAGATACGCAGTATTTT
TRBJ2-5,NA,NA,TRBV5-6,CASSLAVETQYF,TGTGCCAGCAGCTTGGCCGTCGAGACCCAGTACTTC
TRBJ1-1,TRBD1,NA,TRBV19,CASSKGTASNTEAFF,TGTGCCAGTAGTAAGGGGACAGCATCGAACACTGAAGCTTTCTTT
TRBJ1-1,NA,NA,TRBV30,CAWSVGGSPMNTEAFF,TGTGCCTGGAGTGTAGGGGGATCGCCCATGAACACTGAAGCTTTCTTT
TRBJ2-7,TRBD1,NA,TRBV29-1,CSVGPDRGVYEQYF,TGCAGCGTTGGCCCGGACAGGGGGGTGTACGAGCAGTACTTC
TRBJ2-2,NA,NA,TRBV19,CASSYRNTGELFF,TGTGCCAGTTCATACAGGAACACCGGGGAGCTGTTTTTT
TRBJ1-2,NA,NA,TRBV5-1,CASSHGGGYTF,TGCGCCAGCAGCCACGGCGGTGGCTACACCTTC